This T cell receptor (beta chain) was identified during a study of cytomegalovirus exposure and HLA in healthy donors. Losses at the gene ends were 6 bases for V and 5 bases for J; bases not matched to a gene: 8. Germline assignment: CDR1 MNHEY and CDR2 SMNVEV (reference sequence). The CDR3 extends over 14 amino acids. Findings and limits, study-wide: Rarity characterized most TCR sequences, yet some public TCRs appeared in many donors.

Comments on this clone: Its antigen is undetermined.

Amplification used 60 Vbeta primers and 13 Jbeta primers. Generated by immunoSEQ multiplex PCR, the TCRdb table keeps only in-frame clones and is missing some. This table has some 200,000 clones, around 75% appearing once. The sequence came from a man in his forties in good health and CMV-seropositive. Specimen: PBMCs. The rearrangement uses TRBV27 and TRBJ2-5, with 8 bases aligning to TRBD1. CDR3 nucleotides: TGTGCCAGCAGACCCCAGGGGGCGGAGGAGACCCAGTACTTC. Protein: CASRPQGAEETQYF.